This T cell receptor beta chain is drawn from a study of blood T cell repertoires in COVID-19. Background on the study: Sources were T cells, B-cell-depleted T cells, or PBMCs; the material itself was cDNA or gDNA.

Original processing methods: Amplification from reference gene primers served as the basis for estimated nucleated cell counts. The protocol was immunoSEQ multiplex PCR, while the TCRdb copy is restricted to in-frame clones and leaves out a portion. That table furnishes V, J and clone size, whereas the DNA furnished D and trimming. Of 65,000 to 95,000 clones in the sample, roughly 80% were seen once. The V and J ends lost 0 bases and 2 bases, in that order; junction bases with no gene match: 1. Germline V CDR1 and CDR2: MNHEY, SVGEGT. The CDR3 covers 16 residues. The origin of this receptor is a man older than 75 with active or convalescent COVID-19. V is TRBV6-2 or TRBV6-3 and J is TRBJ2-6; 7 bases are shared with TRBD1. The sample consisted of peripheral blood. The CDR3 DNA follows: TGTGCCAGCAGTTACTCGGACAGGACTGGGGCCAACGTCCTGACTTTC. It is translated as CASSYSDRTGANVLTF.